This T cell receptor (beta chain) was recovered during a study of neoadjuvant anti-PD-1 for oral cavity cancer. Study in general: Around day 43, patients without progression received a fourth nivolumab dose before surgery.

Notes on this clone: Its antigen is unidentified.

These newly diagnosed stage II-IVA oral cavity squamous cell carcinoma patients had no prior systemic or radiation treatment. Blood cells were analyzed directly, without culture or expansion. The study, taken as a whole, reports: Pretreatment Treg/Th17 ratio correlated inversely with post-treatment tumor clonality.

Produced via immunoSEQ multiplex PCR; TCRdb's table is partial and in-frame only. The sample lists 55,000 to 75,000 clones; more than 60% were seen once. With 0 bases removed from V and 4 bases from J, the gap between germline ends came to 9 bases. CDR1 SGHRS and CDR2 YFSETQ come from the germline V gene. The CDR3 contains 14 residues. Here the sequenced sample was PBMCs, taken before nivolumab (anti-PD-1) treatment. This chain joins TRBV5-1 and TRBJ2-3; D unclear. The source is a person aged 40 to 85 with oral cavity squamous cell carcinoma. The CDR3 sequence is CASSLETKADTQYF. The CDR3 DNA reads as TGCGCCAGCAGCTTGGAAACTAAGGCAGATACGCAGTATTTT. The variable domain in full, with the rest retrieved from reference TRBV5-1 and TRBJ2-3, is KAGVTQTPRYLIKTRGQQVTLSCSPISGHRSVSWYQQTPGQGLQFLFEYFSETQRNKGNFPGRFSGRQFSNSRSEMNVSTLELGDSALYLCASSLETKADTQYFGPGTRLTVL.